This T cell receptor beta chain was identified in a study of T cell changes during pregnancy in multiple sclerosis. Germline CDR1 LNHNV, CDR2 YYDKDF (reference sequence). The CDR3 spans 16 residues. Sequenced by immunoSEQ multiplex PCR; TCRdb stores in-frame clones only, minus some. Of about 100,000 clones in the sample, about 90% are singletons; the top ten hold just under 2%. In the case of this clone: The junction does not match germline at one end; this may be a read error.

The sequenced sample was peripheral blood, obtained after pregnancy. The J gene is TRBJ2-1, the V gene TRBV15, with 7 bases lining up with TRBD2. The sequence came from a female donor with multiple sclerosis, enrolled in a pregnancy study. The DNA for the CDR3 is TGTGCCACCAGCCGAGAGGGAGGGACGAACTACAATGAGCAGTTCTTC. Amino acid sequence: CATSREGGTNYNEQFF. The whole variable domain, filled in from reference TRBV15 and TRBJ2-1, reads DAMVIQNPRYQVTQFGKPVTLSCSQTLNHNVMYWYQQKSSQAPKLLFHYYDKDFNNEADTPDNFQSRRPNTSFCFLDIRSPGLGDTAMYLCATSREGGTNYNEQFFGPGTRLTVL.